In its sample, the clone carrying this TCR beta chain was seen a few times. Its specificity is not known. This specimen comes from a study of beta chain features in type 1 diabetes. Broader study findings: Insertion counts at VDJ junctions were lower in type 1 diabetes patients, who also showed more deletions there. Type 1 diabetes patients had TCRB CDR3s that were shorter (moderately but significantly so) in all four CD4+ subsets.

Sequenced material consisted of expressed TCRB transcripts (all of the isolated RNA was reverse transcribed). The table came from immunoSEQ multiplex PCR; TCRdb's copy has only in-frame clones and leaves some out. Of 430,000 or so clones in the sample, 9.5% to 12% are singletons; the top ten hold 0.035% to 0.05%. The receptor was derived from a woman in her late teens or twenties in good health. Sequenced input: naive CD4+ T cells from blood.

CDR3 sequence reads: CASSQKAGFTEAFF. In DNA form, the CDR3 reads TGTGCCAGCAGCCAAAAGGCAGGGTTCACTGAAGCTTTCTTT. This chain uses TRBV14 with TRBJ1-1; D might be TRBD1 (5 bases). CDR1 SGHDN and CDR2 FVKESK come from the germline V gene. The CDR3 totals 14 residues. V was pared by 2 bases and J by 4 bases, with 11 bases between.